The clone carrying this TCR beta chain appeared many times. TCRdb itself ran the 5' RACE reads through MiXCR, one entry per CDR3 protein. The data hold 200,000 to 250,000 distinct CDR3 sequences, with about 10% observed a single time. This sample is part of a study of T-cell memory formation after mild COVID-19. CDR1 is ENHRY, CDR2 SYGVKD, per germline. The CDR3 covers 14 residues. With 7 bases removed from V and 8 bases from J, the gap between germline ends came to 15 bases. The receptor's source is a man aged 18 to 35 who had mild COVID-19 (a few samples of this study predate the infection). Cell type and time point are not known. Material for sequencing was PBMCs or a T cell subset sorted from them (not recorded which). The rearrangement uses TRBV10-3 and TRBJ1-6, with D unclear. For the CDR3, the DNA is TGTGCCATCACCACGGACCCGAGGGATTCACCCCTCCACTTT. Amino acids: CAITTDPRDSPLHF.